A single sample gave rise to the 22 T cell receptor beta chains below, sequenced in a study of T cells in Graves' hyperthyroidism and ophthalmopathy. Amplification targeted TCR beta CDR3 regions from RNA transcripts. Carried out on the TCR CDR3, a first-round RT-PCR used the HTBI primer set. Each CDR3 protein is one row after TCRdb ran MiXCR on the multiplex PCR reads. The sample records roughly 300,000 distinct CDR3 sequences, over 20% being singletons. What was sequenced was blood. Every receptor here comes from a woman in her forties or fifties with Graves' hyperthyroidism.

Many counts were recorded for this clonotype. The gene calls are TRBV20-1 and TRBJ2-7; 7 positions match TRBD1. The CDR3 contains 13 residues. Germline V gene sequence: CDR1 DFQATT, CDR2 SNEGSKA (reference sequence). After removal of 0 bases from V and 2 bases from J, the junction contained 1 base not matched to a gene. The CDR3 region is CSARDDRAYEQYF. DNA for the CDR3: TGCAGTGCTAGAGATGACAGGGCCTACGAGCAGTACTTC.

This clonotype has ten or more counts. This chain joins TRBV7-9 and TRBJ2-2, with D possibly being TRBD1 (5 bases). Trimming took 5 bases from V and 5 from J, leaving 18 bases between them. CDR1 is SEHNR, CDR2 FQNEAQ, per germline (reference sequence). The CDR3 extends over 16 amino acids. CDR3 sequence reads: CASSPPSQPGTGELFF. CDR3 coding DNA: TGTGCCAGCAGCCCCCCCTCGCAGCCAGGGACCGGGGAGCTGTTTTTT.

This clonotype was recorded a few times. CDR3 coding DNA: TGTGCCAGCAGCTTATGGGACCGTCCCTATGGCTACACCTTC. Translation gives CASSLWDRPYGYTF. The chain carries TRBV7-9 and TRBJ1-2; possible D gene TRBD1, 5 bases. This CDR3 has 14 residues. Looked up from germline, CDR1 is SEHNR and CDR2 is FQNEAQ (reference sequence). V lost 2 bases, J lost 4 bases, and 11 bases lay in between.

This clonotype appeared many times. The V gene is TRBV7-6, the J gene TRBJ2-5, with TRBD2 identical over 8 bases. With V trimmed by 9 bases and J by 5 bases, 11 bases remained unmatched. The V gene's germline CDR1 is SGHVS and CDR2 FNYEAQ. The CDR3 is 14 residues long. The CDR3 loop reads CASLSGGGGETQYF. CDR3 coding DNA: TGTGCCAGTCTCTCTGGCGGCGGGGGGGAGACCCAGTACTTC.

CDR3 sequence: CASSFSPDTQETQYF. Written as DNA, the CDR3 is TGTGCCAGCAGCTTTTCTCCGGACACCCAAGAGACCCAGTACTTC. V gene TRBV11-2 combines with J gene TRBJ2-5, with a possible D match to TRBD1 (5 bases). With 3 bases removed from V and 1 base from J, the gap between germline ends came to 12 bases. This CDR3 region has 15 residues. Germline V gene lookup returns CDR1 SGHAT and CDR2 FQNNGV.

This clonotype appeared a few times. The CDR3, as DNA: TGTGCCAGCAGCGTAGGGGGTAGCAATGAGCAGTTCTTC. Its protein product is CASSVGGSNEQFF. The chain recombines TRBV9 with TRBJ2-1; D remains ambiguous. Deletions cut 0 bases from V and 6 bases from J, with 7 bases between. Germline V lookup: CDR1 SGDLS, CDR2 YYNGEE. CDR3 length: 13 residues.

The CDR3 loop reads CASSSIRDRLSYEQYF. The CDR3 DNA follows: TGCGCCAGCAGCTCCATCCGGGACAGGTTATCCTACGAGCAGTACTTC. J is TRBJ2-7 and V is TRBV5-1; TRBD1 matches 8 bases. J gave up 1 base and V 3 bases, and 9 bases lay outside the gene matches. Germline CDR1 reads SGHRS; CDR2 reads YFSETQ. CDR3 size: 16 residues.

CDR3 residues: CASSLGMWGTEAFF. CDR3 DNA: TGCGCCAGCAGCTTGGGAATGTGGGGGACTGAAGCTTTCTTT. The chain recombines TRBV5-1 with TRBJ1-1; a weak D match, TRBD1 (5 bases). CDR3 size: 14 residues. Germline V lookup: CDR1 SGHRS, CDR2 YFSETQ. Trimming removed 0 bases at V and 5 bases at J, with 11 bases between.

This clonotype was picked up many times. A read error may account for a junction end that differs from germline. This sequence joins TRBV7-7 and TRBJ2-2; no clear D. Germline-derived CDR1 and CDR2 are SSHAT and FNYEAQ (reference sequence). The CDR3 length is 13 residues. The CDR3 DNA follows: TGTGCTAGCAGCTTAATAGGCACCGGGGAGCTGTTTTTT. Residues: CASSLIGTGELFF.

This clonotype turned up a few times. CDR3 DNA sequence: TGTGCCAGCAGCTTCCAAGGCGGGGGGGCCGGGACAGATACGCAGTATTTT. Translated: CASSFQGGGAGTDTQYF. The gene calls are TRBV7-6 and TRBJ2-3, with 9 bases matching TRBD2. The CDR3 is 17 residues long. Germline loops: CDR1 SGHVS, CDR2 FNYEAQ. Trimming took 3 bases from V and 3 from J; bases not matched to a gene: 10.

This clonotype was observed a few times. The chain recombines TRBV24-1 with TRBJ2-1; 9 bases line up with TRBD2. After removal of 3 bases from V and 3 bases from J, the junction contained 5 bases not matched to a gene. CDR3 length equals 16 residues. Germline V gene data show CDR1 as KGHDR and CDR2 as SFDVKD. The CDR3 DNA sequence: TGTGCCACCAGTGATGGTAGGACTAGCGACTACAATGAGCAGTTCTTC. Its protein product is CATSDGRTSDYNEQFF.

Many counts were recorded for this clonotype. This rearrangement joins TRBV20-1 to TRBJ1-5; 9 positions match TRBD1. Per the germline V gene, CDR1 is DFQATT and CDR2 is SNEGSKA (reference sequence). V gave up 3 bases and J gave up 5 bases; unmatched junction bases: 5. The CDR3 contains 14 residues. The CDR3 region has the DNA TGCAGTGCTAGTTCTGGGACAGGGTATCAGCCCCAGCATTTT. It encodes CSASSGTGYQPQHF.

This clonotype has only one observation. The chain employs TRBV25-1 and TRBJ2-1; D gene uncertain. Germline assignment: CDR1 MGHDK and CDR2 SYGVNS. The CDR3 has 13 amino acids. Trimming took 6 bases from V and 3 from J, leaving 9 bases between them. CDR3 in amino acids: CASSNRIYNEQFF. The CDR3, as DNA: TGTGCCAGCAGCAACCGGATCTACAATGAGCAGTTCTTC.

This CDR3 reads CSASVGNSEQYF. The CDR3 DNA sequence: TGCAGTGCTAGTGTAGGAAACAGCGAGCAGTACTTC. The chain employs TRBV20-1 and TRBJ2-7; no firm D call. Germline CDR1 reads DFQATT; CDR2 reads SNEGSKA (reference sequence). This CDR3 has 12 residues. Trimming stripped 3 bases from V and 6 bases from J, with 12 bases between.

This clonotype was recorded many times. The CDR3 loop is CASSLQGNAEKLFF. The CDR3 coding sequence is TGTGCCAGCAGCTTACAGGGAAACGCTGAAAAACTGTTTTTT. The chain has TRBV3-1 and TRBJ1-4; D is possibly TRBD1 (6 bases). Germline CDR1 and CDR2: LGHDT and YNNKEL (reference sequence). CDR3 length: 14 residues. V lost 5 bases and J lost 7, with 14 bases in between. The full variable domain, completed using reference TRBV3-1 and TRBJ1-4, is DTAVSQTPKYLVTQMGNDKSIKCEQNLGHDTMYWYKQDSKKFLKIMFSYNNKELIINETVPNRFSPKSPDKAHLNLHINSLELGDSAVYFCASSLQGNAEKLFFGSGTQLSVL.

This clonotype was observed at least ten times. The chain uses TRBV29-1 and TRBJ1-3, with 10 bases lining up with TRBD1. The V gene's germline CDR1 is SQVTM and CDR2 ANQGSEA. Trimming at V came to 6 bases and at J to 1 base, leaving 12 bases not matched to a gene. The CDR3 is made up of 17 amino acids. The CDR3 sequence is CSVKATGGEISGNTIYF. The CDR3, as DNA: TGCAGCGTGAAAGCGACAGGGGGCGAGATTTCTGGAAACACCATATATTTT.

This clonotype was detected only a few times. The V gene is TRBV6-1, the J gene TRBJ2-2; 9 nucleotides agree with TRBD1. This CDR3 is 16 amino acids long. Unmatched junction bases numbered 10, after V lost 2 bases and J lost 9 bases. The germline V gene has CDR1 MNHNS and CDR2 SASEGT. CDR3 amino acids: CASSENKGTGNRELFF. The CDR3 coding sequence is TGTGCCAGCAGTGAAAATAAGGGGACAGGGAACCGGGAGCTGTTTTTT.

This clonotype was found a few times. In nucleotides, the CDR3 is TGCAGTGCTGAGCTGGACAGGGCGAAAGGGAACTATGGCTACACCTTC. It translates to CSAELDRAKGNYGYTF. The chain employs TRBV20-1 and TRBJ1-2, with 8 bases identical to TRBD1. The CDR3 is 16 amino acids. CDR1 DFQATT and CDR2 SNEGSKA come from the germline V gene (reference sequence). V lost 5 bases to trimming and J lost 2 bases; unmatched junction nucleotides: 13.

V and J are TRBV29-1 and TRBJ1-3; D unclear. Germline CDR1 and CDR2: SQVTM and ANQGSEA. The CDR3 extends over 13 amino acids. V gave up 4 bases and J gave up 4 bases, with 11 bases separating them. CDR3 amino acids: CSVGGRGGNTIYF. For the CDR3, the DNA is TGCAGCGTTGGCGGACGAGGGGGAAACACCATATATTTT.

This clonotype was observed at least ten times. This rearrangement joins TRBV28 to TRBJ2-6; TRBD2 might be the D (6 bases). Germline V CDR1 and CDR2: MDHEN, SYDVKM. The length of the CDR3 is 16 residues. V shed 10 bases and J shed 1 base, with 17 bases lying between them. In nucleotides, the CDR3 is TGTGCCATCCATGGGAGGTCTCCATCTGGGGCCAACGTCCTGACTTTC. Its protein product is CAIHGRSPSGANVLTF.

The rearrangement joins TRBV5-5 to TRBJ2-7; 8 bases fit TRBD1. Germline CDR1 is SGHKS and CDR2 is YYEKEE (reference sequence). The CDR3 sequence is 15 residues long. With 4 bases clipped from V and 0 bases from J, the junction kept 6 bases outside the gene matches. DNA of the CDR3: TGTGCCAGCAGCCTCGACAGGGGAGACTCCTACGAGCAGTACTTC. Translated, it gives CASSLDRGDSYEQYF. Using reference TRBV5-5 and TRBJ2-7 for the parts outside the CDR3, the full variable domain is DAGVTQSPTHLIKTRGQQVTLRCSPISGHKSVSWYQQVLGQGPQFIFQYYEKEERGRGNFPDRFSARQFPNYSSELNVNALLLGDSALYLCASSLDRGDSYEQYFGPGTRLTVT.

The table lists this clonotype with many counts. CDR3 nucleotide sequence: TGTGCCAGCAGTGAAGAACTGAGCGGGGGGGGCTACGAGCAGTACTTC. Encoded protein: CASSEELSGGGYEQYF. This chain connects TRBV2 to TRBJ2-7; 10 bases are shared with TRBD2. The CDR3 is 16 amino acids. The V gene end was trimmed by 1 base and the J gene end by 3 bases; junction bases not matched to a gene: 6. CDR1 and CDR2 (germline): SNHLY, FYNNEI.